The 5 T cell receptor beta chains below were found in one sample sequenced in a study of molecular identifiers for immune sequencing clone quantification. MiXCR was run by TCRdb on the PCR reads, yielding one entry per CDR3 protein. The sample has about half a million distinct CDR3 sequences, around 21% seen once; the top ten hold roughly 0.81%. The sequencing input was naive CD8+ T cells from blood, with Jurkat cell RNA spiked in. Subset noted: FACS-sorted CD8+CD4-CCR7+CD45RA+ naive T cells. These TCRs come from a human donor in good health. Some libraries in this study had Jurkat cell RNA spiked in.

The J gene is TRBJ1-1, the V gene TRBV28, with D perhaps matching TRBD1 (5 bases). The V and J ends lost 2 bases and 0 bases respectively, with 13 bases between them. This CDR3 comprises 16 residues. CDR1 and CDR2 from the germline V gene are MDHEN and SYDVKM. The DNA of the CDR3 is TGTGCCAGCAGTTTAACGGAACGGGGGTTGAACACTGAAGCTTTCTTT. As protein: CASSLTERGLNTEAFF.

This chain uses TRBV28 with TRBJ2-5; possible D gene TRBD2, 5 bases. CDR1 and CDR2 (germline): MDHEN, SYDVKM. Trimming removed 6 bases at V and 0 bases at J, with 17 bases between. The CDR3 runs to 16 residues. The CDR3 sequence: CASSPVGSDHQETQYF. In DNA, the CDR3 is TGTGCCAGCAGCCCCGTGGGTAGCGACCACCAAGAGACCCAGTACTTC.

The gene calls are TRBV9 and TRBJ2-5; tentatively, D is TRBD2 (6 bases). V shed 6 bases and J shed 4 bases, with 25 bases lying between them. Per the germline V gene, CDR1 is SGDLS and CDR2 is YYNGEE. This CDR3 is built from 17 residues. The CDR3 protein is CASTPGIIRVGGETQYF. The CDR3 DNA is TGTGCCAGCACTCCCGGGATCATCAGAGTGGGAGGAGAGACCCAGTACTTC.

CDR3 sequence reads: CASSIVFMAQGGTGELFF. The CDR3 DNA is TGTGCCAGTAGTATCGTGTTTATGGCACAGGGAGGCACCGGGGAGCTGTTTTTT. The V call is TRBV19, the J call TRBJ2-2; D tentatively fits TRBD1 or TRBD2 (6 bases each). The CDR3 runs to 18 residues. Germline loops: CDR1 LNHDA, CDR2 SQIVND (reference sequence). V lost 3 bases and J lost 4, with 21 bases in between.

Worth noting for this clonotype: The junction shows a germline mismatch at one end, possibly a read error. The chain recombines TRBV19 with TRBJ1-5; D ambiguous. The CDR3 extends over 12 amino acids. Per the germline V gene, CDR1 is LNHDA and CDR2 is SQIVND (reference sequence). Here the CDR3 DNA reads TGTGCCGGTAGCCCTCACTATCAGCCCCAGCATTTT. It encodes CAGSPHYQPQHF.